The rows below give T cell receptor beta chains drawn from one sample of a study of shared clonotypes between healthy human individuals. The table came from immunoSEQ multiplex PCR; TCRdb's copy has only in-frame clones and leaves some out. The sample contains approximately 640,000 clones, more than 70% of which appear only once. Specimen: memory CD4+ T cells sorted from blood. Receptor source: a woman aged 25 to 39 in good health. Each CDR3 is given without its conserved first and last residue. Each record gives: D gene, V gene, CDR3 length, clone size, J gene, CDR3 protein. The D gene is left open where the match is weak. Clone size appears in some rows only: once, few, many, or a class for an expanded clone.

-	TRBV30	11	-	TRBJ1-5	AWSVRGNQPQH
TRBD2	TRBV14	16	many	TRBJ2-5	ASSQGSGTSGQQETQY
-	TRBV28	13	-	TRBJ2-6	ASSFYGTGANVLT
-	TRBV19	12	-	TRBJ2-5	ASSIGGFGGTQY
-	TRBV4-1	10	once	TRBJ1-4	ASSLPGEKLF
TRBD2	TRBV7-6	16	-	TRBJ2-2	ASSLRPPTSGATGELF
-	TRBV21-1	14	once	TRBJ2-2	ASSNFGPYSAGELF
-	TRBV25-1	11	-	TRBJ1-2	ASSESHTPGYT
-	TRBV27	12	-	TRBJ2-1	ASSFSERHNEQF
TRBD1	TRBV18	12	-	TRBJ2-3	ASSPGQALDTQY